This T cell receptor beta chain was found in a study of T cell responses to AZD1222 COVID-19 vaccine. Findings and limits, study-wide: The number of AZD1222 recipients seropositive at baseline was only five to seven. Reportedly, nearly half of unique spike TCRs recognized epitopes outside B.1.351/B.1.1.7 mutations. Clonal diversity was possibly underestimated, and the donors were mostly white British, with more females.

This CDR3 contains 15 residues. The V gene's germline CDR1 is SGHTA and CDR2 FQGNSA. The V segment lost 8 bases and the J segment 4 bases; nucleotides outside the gene matches: 10. About this clone: Antigen: not known.

Generated by immunoSEQ multiplex PCR, the TCRdb table keeps only in-frame clones and is missing some. The table has about 120,000 clones, 87% seen once; the top ten hold 7.5%. V gene TRBV7-2 combines with J gene TRBJ2-7; 11 bases fit TRBD1. This TCR was sampled from an adult in good health. The starting material was peripheral blood, obtained on day 0 of AZD1222 vaccination. The CDR3 sequence is CASHRMRDRGYEQYF. DNA of the CDR3: TGTGCCAGCCACCGGATGAGGGACAGGGGGTACGAGCAGTACTTC.